This T cell receptor (beta chain) is drawn from a study of siplizumab effects on memory and regulatory T cells. Whole-study results and caveats: Significantly reduced by siplizumab was the cumulative frequency of alloreactive sequences, namely those traceable to unstimulated CD4+ memory cells. The mean Treg-derived percentage of mappable alloreactive CD4+ clones was roughly 69% with siplizumab compared with 26.9% in controls.

CDR3 length: 12 amino acids. Germline assignment: CDR1 SGHRS and CDR2 YFSETQ. V was pared by 4 bases and J by 4 bases, with 9 bases between. Sequencing used immunoSEQ multiplex PCR; TCRdb keeps in-frame clones, though not all of them. This table holds roughly 100,000 clones, more than 85% found once. About this clone itself: Its matching antigen is unknown.

What was sequenced was CD4+ T cells sorted from blood. The origin of this receptor is a human donor in good health. The gene calls are TRBV5-1 and TRBJ2-7; no firm D call. As DNA, the CDR3 is TGCGCCAGCAGCGCCCGGAGTTACGAGCAGTACTTC. The encoded protein is CASSARSYEQYF.